Sequencing of this TCR beta chain was carried out in a study of T cells in Graves' hyperthyroidism and ophthalmopathy. Study-wide context: Peripheral blood samples were taken at initial diagnosis, prior to any treatment.

Amplification of TCR beta CDR3 regions used RNA as the template. Carried out on the TCR CDR3, a first-round RT-PCR used the HTBI primer set. TCRdb processed the multiplex PCR reads anew with MiXCR; each CDR3 protein has one entry. The profile shows around 300,000 distinct CDR3 sequences, approximately 15% of them singletons. The CDR3 has 15 amino acids. Germline CDR1 SGHTS, CDR2 YDEGEE. V shed 1 base and J 6 bases; nucleotides not matched to a gene: 8. This clonotype was observed a few times. A much bigger clone sits one base away, suggesting this may be a read error. This chain links TRBV5-8 with TRBJ1-2, with TRBD1 matching over 8 bases. Sequencing was done on a sample of blood. This sequence was found in a woman between 40 and 55 years old with Graves' hyperthyroidism. CDR3 region: CASSLSYRGAHGYTF. In DNA form, the CDR3 reads TGTGCCAGCAGCTTGTCGTACAGGGGGGCTCATGGCTACACCTTC.